These 17 T cell receptor beta chains were all obtained from the same sample, sequenced in a study of T cell responses to AZD1222 COVID-19 vaccine. Assay: immunoSEQ multiplex PCR; the TCRdb copy retains only in-frame clones and omits some. The sample contains 150,000 or so clones, 91% of which appear only once. Sequenced here: peripheral blood, sampled on day 0 of AZD1222 vaccination. The receptor set was obtained from an adult in good health.

The chain employs TRBV11-2 and TRBJ1-6; D possibly corresponds to TRBD1 (5 bases). The germline V and J ends were trimmed by 1 base and 8 bases, with 12 bases remaining between them. The germline CDR1 and CDR2 sequences are SGHAT and FQNNGV. The CDR3 loop spans 15 amino acids. The CDR3 loop reads CASSLVWGSDSPLHF. DNA of the CDR3: TGTGCCAGCAGCTTAGTTTGGGGCTCGGATTCACCCCTCCACTTT.

In DNA form, the CDR3 reads TGTGCCAGCAGCCGAACGGGACAGGGCCTCCCTGGCTACACCTTC. Residues: CASSRTGQGLPGYTF. V usage is TRBV11-3 and J usage is TRBJ1-2; 9 nucleotides match TRBD1. CDR3 length: 15 residues. Trimming at V came to 5 bases and at J to 7 bases, leaving 11 bases not matched to a gene. The germline V gene encodes CDR1 SGHNT and CDR2 YENEEA. The whole variable domain, filled in from reference TRBV11-3 and TRBJ1-2, reads EAGVVQSPRYKIIEKKQPVAFWCNPISGHNTLYWYLQNLGQGPELLIRYENEEAVDDSQLPKDRFSAERLKGVDSTLKIQPAELGDSAVYLCASSRTGQGLPGYTFGSGTRLTVV.

Points on this clone: Compared with germline, one end of the junction differs, possibly owing to a read error. In the same sample, other DNA sequences code for this CDR3. The chain joins TRBV7-8 to TRBJ1-5; 8 bases agree with TRBD1. The CDR3 runs 13 residues. CDR1 SGHVS and CDR2 FQNEAQ come from the germline V gene. The CDR3, as DNA: TGCGCCACTAATTGGACAGGGAATCAGCCCCAGCATTTT. This sequence encodes CATNWTGNQPQHF. Full variable domain (rest looked up from reference TRBV7-8 and TRBJ1-5): GAGVSQSPRYKVAKRGQDVALRCDPISGHVSLFWYQQALGQGPEFLTYFQNEAQLDKSGLPSDRFFAERPEGSVSTLKIQRTQQEDSAVYLCATNWTGNQPQHFGDGTRLSIL.

V gene TRBV6-5 combines with J gene TRBJ1-5; D is undetermined. The germline gives CDR1 MNHEY, CDR2 SVGAGI. The V and J ends lost 6 bases and 5 bases respectively, with 14 bases between them. The CDR3 runs 14 residues. In nucleotides, the CDR3 is TGTGCCAGCAGGTTTTTCCTCGAATATCAGCCCCAGCATTTT. It codes for CASRFFLEYQPQHF.

The gene calls are TRBV12-3 or TRBV12-4 and TRBJ1-2, with D unclear. The CDR3 extends over 13 amino acids. V was pared by 5 bases and J by 4 bases, with 11 bases between. The CDR3 region has the DNA TGTGCCAGCAGTCTTGGGTACGGCTATGGCTACACCTTC. Residues: CASSLGYGYGYTF.

This chain connects TRBV25-1 to TRBJ1-6; D remains ambiguous. The germline gives CDR1 MGHDK, CDR2 SYGVNS. With 8 bases removed from V and 6 bases from J, the gap between germline ends came to 14 bases. The CDR3 loop spans 14 amino acids. The CDR3 region is CASREAQSNSPLHF. The DNA of the CDR3 is TGTGCCAGCCGGGAGGCACAATCTAATTCACCCCTCCACTTT.

This clone appeared a single time. This rearrangement joins TRBV19 to TRBJ1-5; D is perhaps TRBD1 (6 bases). CDR3 length: 14 residues. The V end was cut by 4 bases, the J end by 7 bases, with 14 bases between. Germline V gene data show CDR1 as LNHDA and CDR2 as SQIVND (reference sequence). In DNA, the CDR3 is TGTGCCAGTAGTACCACAGGGTGGGGCCAGCCCCAGCATTTT. Protein: CASSTTGWGQPQHF.

J is TRBJ1-2 and V is TRBV28, with a possible D match to TRBD1 (6 bases). The V gene's germline CDR1 is MDHEN and CDR2 SYDVKM. CDR3 length equals 13 residues. Trimming removed 4 bases from V and 3 bases from J, with 9 bases in between. The CDR3 DNA reads as TGTGCCAGCAGTTCAGGGGACTACTATGGCTACACCTTC. Its translation is CASSSGDYYGYTF.

The V call is TRBV19, the J call TRBJ1-1; tentative D call: TRBD1 (6 bases). This CDR3 has 16 amino acids. The germline CDR1 and CDR2 sequences are LNHDA and SQIVND (reference sequence). Between the trimmed V and J ends, which lost 9 bases and 1 base, there was a span of 21 bases. The CDR3 nucleotides read TGTGCCAGCTTGGGCAATACAGGGTGGGGGAACACTGAAGCTTTCTTT. This gives the protein CASLGNTGWGNTEAFF.

The chain joins TRBV7-9 to TRBJ1-3; no clear D gene. The V end was cut by 0 bases, the J end by 4 bases, with 10 bases between. The CDR3 is made up of 15 amino acids. CDR1 and CDR2 from the germline V gene are SEHNR and FQNEAQ (reference sequence). CDR3 in amino acids: CASSLAEGGGNTIYF. The CDR3, as DNA: TGTGCCAGCAGCTTAGCGGAGGGTGGCGGAAACACCATATATTTT.

This clone was counted a single time. This chain links TRBV2 with TRBJ1-2; TRBD1 matches 11 bases. The germline V gene encodes CDR1 SNHLY and CDR2 FYNNEI. Trimming removed 0 bases from V and 0 bases from J; junction bases left unmatched: 6. This CDR3 is built from 18 residues. The DNA of the CDR3 is TGTGCCAGCAGTGAAGCGGGGACAGGGGGGGAAGCTAACTATGGCTACACCTTC. This sequence encodes CASSEAGTGGEANYGYTF.

This clone was counted a few times. The CDR3 loop is CASSVEVGQGNTIYF. In DNA, the CDR3 is TGTGCCAGCAGCGTAGAGGTAGGACAGGGAAACACCATATATTTT. The gene calls are TRBV9 and TRBJ1-3, with D tentatively TRBD1 (6 bases). Germline CDR1 SGDLS, CDR2 YYNGEE. Trimming stripped 0 bases from V and 4 bases from J, with 11 bases between. The CDR3 spans 15 residues.

CDR3: CAWSSGPNQPQHF. CDR3 sequence (DNA): TGTGCCTGGAGTTCTGGGCCGAATCAGCCCCAGCATTTT. J is TRBJ1-5 and V is TRBV30; D is undetermined. Deletions cut 2 bases from V and 4 bases from J, with 9 bases between. The CDR3 extends over 13 amino acids. CDR1 GTSNPN and CDR2 SVGIG come from the germline V gene (reference sequence). Drawing the rest from reference TRBV30 and TRBJ1-5, the complete variable domain is SQTIHQWPATLVQPVGSPLSLECTVEGTSNPNLYWYRQAAGRGLQLLFYSVGIGQISSEVPQNLSASRPQDRQFILSSKKLLLSDSGFYLCAWSSGPNQPQHFGDGTRLSIL.

This clone was seen just once. V is TRBV10-1 and J is TRBJ1-2; tentative D call: TRBD1 (5 bases). This CDR3 contains 13 residues. The V end lost 3 bases, the J end lost 0 bases, and 5 bases lay between the germline ends. Per the germline V gene, CDR1 is WNHNN and CDR2 is SYGVQD (reference sequence). The CDR3 coding sequence is TGCGCCAGCAGTGACAGGGCTAACTATGGCTACACCTTC. Translating gives CASSDRANYGYTF.

The gene calls are TRBV3-1 (or the pseudogene TRBV3-2) and TRBJ2-2; 13 nucleotides agree with TRBD2. Germline CDR1 LGHDT, CDR2 YNNKEL (reference sequence). V dropped 1 base and J dropped 4; count of bases not matched to a gene: 3. The CDR3 has 17 amino acids. CDR3 loop: CASSQAGLAGSTGELFF. CDR3 bases: TGTGCCAGCAGCCAAGCGGGACTAGCGGGGAGCACCGGGGAGCTGTTTTTT.

The chain has TRBV7-9 and TRBJ1-1; D is uncertain. The CDR3 consists of 15 residues. V dropped 6 bases and J dropped 4 bases, with 18 bases sitting between them. CDR1 and CDR2 (germline): SEHNR, FQNEAQ (reference sequence). The CDR3 coding sequence is TGTGCCAGCAGTTTCCGACGGGGAATCGGCACTGAAGCTTTCTTT. Its translation: CASSFRRGIGTEAFF. Supplemented by reference TRBV7-9 and TRBJ1-1, the full variable domain reads DTGVSQNPRHKITKRGQNVTFRCDPISEHNRLYWYRQTLGQGPEFLTYFQNEAQLEKSRLLSDRFSAERPKGSFSTLEIQRTEQGDSAMYLCASSFRRGIGTEAFFGQGTRLTVV.

This chain uses TRBV28 with TRBJ2-1; 8 nucleotides line up with TRBD2. Germline V gene data show CDR1 as MDHEN and CDR2 as SYDVKM. There are 16 residues in the CDR3. The V gene end was trimmed by 7 bases and the J gene end by 7 bases; junction bases not matched to a gene: 15. The CDR3 sequence: CASIRGGLLTGNEQFF. In DNA, the CDR3 is TGTGCCAGCATACGGGGGGGTCTTCTGACCGGGAATGAGCAGTTCTTC.